This T cell receptor (beta chain) appears in the sequencing data of a study of T cells in Graves' hyperthyroidism and ophthalmopathy. Researchers took RNA transcripts and amplified the TCR beta CDR3 regions from them. A set of HTBI primers served as the primers for a first-round RT-PCR of the TCR CDR3. Each CDR3 protein gets one entry after TCRdb re-called the multiplex PCR reads with MiXCR. Of 300,000 to 500,000 distinct CDR3 sequences in the sample, around 15% were seen once. The germline V gene encodes CDR1 LNHDA and CDR2 SQIVND (reference sequence). This CDR3 has 15 residues. Trimming at V came to 5 bases and at J to 3 bases, leaving 6 bases not matched to a gene.

The specimen was blood. The sequence was obtained from a man in his fifties or sixties with Graves' ophthalmopathy. The V and J genes are TRBV19 and TRBJ1-5; TRBD1 matches 8 bases. CDR3 coding DNA: TGTGCCAGTAGTGTGGGACAGGTGGACAATCAGCCCCAGCATTTT. Amino acid sequence: CASSVGQVDNQPQHF. Complete variable domain (other parts from reference TRBV19 and TRBJ1-5): DGGITQSPKYLFRKEGQNVTLSCEQNLNHDAMYWYRQDPGQGLRLIYYSQIVNDFQKGDIAEGYSVSREKKESFPLTVTSAQKNPTAFYLCASSVGQVDNQPQHFGDGTRLSIL.